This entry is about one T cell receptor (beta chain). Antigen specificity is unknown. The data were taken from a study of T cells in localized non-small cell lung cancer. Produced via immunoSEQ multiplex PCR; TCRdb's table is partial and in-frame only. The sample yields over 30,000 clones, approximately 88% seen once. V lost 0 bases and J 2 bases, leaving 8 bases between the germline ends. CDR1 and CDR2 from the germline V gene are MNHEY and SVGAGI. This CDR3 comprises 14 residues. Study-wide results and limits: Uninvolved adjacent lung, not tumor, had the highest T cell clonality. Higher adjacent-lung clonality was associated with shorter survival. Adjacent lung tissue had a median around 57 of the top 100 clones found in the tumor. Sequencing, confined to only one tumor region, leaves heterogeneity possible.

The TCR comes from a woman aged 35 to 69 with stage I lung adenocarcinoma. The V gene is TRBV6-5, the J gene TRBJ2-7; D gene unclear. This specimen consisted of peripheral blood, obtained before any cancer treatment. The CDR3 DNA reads TGTGCCAGCAGTTACTCGTGGGGTACCTACGAGCAGTACTTC. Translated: CASSYSWGTYEQYF.